A selection of T cell receptor beta chains follows, all from one sample in a study of Graves' ophthalmopathy and Graves' hyperthyroidism. TCRdb fed the multiplex PCR reads into MiXCR, producing one record per CDR3 protein. In the table there are just over 600,000 distinct CDR3 sequences, 22% of which are singletons. What was sequenced was peripheral blood. Every receptor here comes from a woman between 18 and 30 years old with stable Graves' hyperthyroidism. Some clones in this sample may be carry-over from other donors' samples. The CDR3 runs from the conserved cysteine through the conserved F or W. A D gene is named only where the DNA matches it firmly. A clone size is listed for some rows: how often the clone was seen (once, few, many), or a class if it is expanded.

-	TRBV7-2	TRBJ1-2	many	TGTGCCAGCAGCCCTGGGGCTAACTATGGCTACACCTTC	CASSPGANYGYTF
-	TRBV30	TRBJ1-2	many	TGTGCCTGGAGTGTAGAGGCGGGGATCTATGGCTACACCTTC	CAWSVEAGIYGYTF
TRBD1	TRBV19	TRBJ1-5	many	TGTGCCAGTAGGCTAGAACAGGGGGGAACGAATCAGCCCCAGCATTTT	CASRLEQGGTNQPQHF
-	TRBV6-2/TRBV6-3	TRBJ1-6	many	TGTGCCAGCACCAACGGGGCGAATTCACCCCTCCACTTT	CASTNGANSPLHF
TRBD1	TRBV14	TRBJ1-1	few	TGTGCCAGCAGCCAGGCTCTAGGACAGGGGGGGACTGAAGCTTTCTTT	CASSQALGQGGTEAFF
-	TRBV20-1	TRBJ2-7	few	TGCAGTGCCGCATACGCGAGGGTCAGGGCCGAGCAGTACTTC	CSAAYARVRAEQYF
TRBD1	TRBV5-1	TRBJ1-1	many	TGCGCCAGCAGCTTGGCCAAGGTTGGGACAGGATCTCGTGAAGCTTTCTTT	CASSLAKVGTGSREAFF
TRBD1	TRBV27	TRBJ2-7	many	TGTGCCAGCAGGCTTAAGCCCCCGGGACAGGGACTCTCCGAGCAGTACTTC	CASRLKPPGQGLSEQYF
TRBD1	TRBV18	TRBJ1-6	few	TGTGCCAGCTCACACACCGGGACAGGGATCGGCTATAATTCACCCCTCCACTTT	CASSHTGTGIGYNSPLHF
-	TRBV5-1	TRBJ1-1	many	TGCGCCAGCAGCTTGGACAGTCATTCCGCTGAAGCTTTCTTT	CASSLDSHSAEAFF
TRBD1	TRBV10-3	TRBJ1-6	many	TGTGCCATCAGCGACTACCTAGGGACAGGTAGTTCACCCCTCCACTTT	CAISDYLGTGSSPLHF
TRBD2	TRBV6-5	TRBJ2-5	many	TGTACCAGCAGTTCCCCGGGACTAGCGGGAGCTGACCAGTACTTC	CTSSSPGLAGADQYF
TRBD1	TRBV28	TRBJ2-4	once	TGTGCCAGCAGTTCCGGGGGACAGGGTGTTCAGTACTTC	CASSSGGQGVQYF
-	TRBV5-1	TRBJ2-7	many	TGCGCCAGCAGGGCTCTCAACGAGCAGTACTTC	CASRALNEQYF
-	TRBV29-1	TRBJ1-1	few	TGCAGCGTTGTTCGCCCGAACACTGAAGCTTTCTTT	CSVVRPNTEAFF
-	TRBV12-3/TRBV12-4	TRBJ1-1	many	TGTGCCAGCAGCACCGTGGACACTGAAGCTTTCTTT	CASSTVDTEAFF
-	TRBV12-3/TRBV12-4	TRBJ1-1	many	TGTGCCAGCAGTTCCCCAGGGGCCGCTGAAGCTTTCTTT	CASSSPGAAEAFF
-	TRBV19	TRBJ1-2	many	TGTGCCAGTAGTATGGGGTTAGGAAGTCCGGGCTACACCTTC	CASSMGLGSPGYTF
TRBD1	TRBV12-3/TRBV12-4	TRBJ1-2	many	TGTGCCAGCACCCTGGGACAGAACTATGGCTACACCTTC	CASTLGQNYGYTF
-	TRBV6-1	TRBJ1-6	many	TGTGCCAGCAGTGAAACAAAGGATTCACCCCTCCACTTT	CASSETKDSPLHF
-	TRBV5-1	TRBJ2-2	many	TGCGCCAGCAGGGTTCTTACGGGCACCGGGGAGCTGTTTTTT	CASRVLTGTGELFF
TRBD1	TRBV20-1	TRBJ2-7	few	TGCAGTGCTAACAGGGGCTACGAGCAGTACTTC	CSANRGYEQYF
-	TRBV6-5	TRBJ2-5	-	TGTGCCAGCAGTTACCCGCGGGGCGGGGTACAAGAGACCCAGTACTTC	CASSYPRGGVQETQYF
TRBD2	TRBV9	TRBJ2-5	-	TGTGCCAGCAGCCCTCTGACTAGCGGGAGGGCGTACCAAGAGACCCAGTACTTC	CASSPLTSGRAYQETQYF
-	TRBV6-5	TRBJ2-5	many	TGTGCCAGCAGCTACTCGGGACAAGAGACCCAGTACTTC	CASSYSGQETQYF
-	TRBV15	TRBJ1-1	many	TGTGCCACCAGCAGAGATCCGAACACTGAAGCTTTCTTT	CATSRDPNTEAFF
-	TRBV5-1	TRBJ1-1	many	TGCGCCAGCAGCTTGGCCGGCAAACCGAACACTGAAGCTTTCTTT	CASSLAGKPNTEAFF
TRBD1	TRBV11-1	TRBJ1-1	-	TGTGCCAGCAGCTTAGGAACTATGACAGGGCCTTTGAACACTGAAGCTTTCTTT	CASSLGTMTGPLNTEAFF
-	TRBV6-5	TRBJ2-5	-	TGTGCCAGCAGTTACGTTTTGCGCGCCGACCAAGAGACCCAGTACTTC	CASSYVLRADQETQYF
-	TRBV9	TRBJ1-1	many	TGTGCCAGCAGCGTAGCTGAAGTGAAGGGCACTGAAGCTTTCTTT	CASSVAEVKGTEAFF
-	TRBV5-1	TRBJ1-2	-	TGCGCCAGCAGCTTTCTGACCGGGACTACGCCACTTAACTATGGCTACACCTTC	CASSFLTGTTPLNYGYTF
-	TRBV19	TRBJ1-2	once	TGTGCCAGTAGGACGAGAAATGGCTACACCTTC	CASRTRNGYTF
-	TRBV2	TRBJ2-7	many	TGTGCCAGCAGTGTTGTATACCAAGTCAGCGAGCAGTACTTC	CASSVVYQVSEQYF
-	TRBV11-2	TRBJ1-5	many	TGTGCCAGCAGCGCCGTTGGGGGAGGGCAGCCCCAGCATTTT	CASSAVGGGQPQHF
-	TRBV2	TRBJ2-7	many	TGTGCCAGCAGCCCAGGGGGGGGAGCCTACGAGCAGTACTTC	CASSPGGGAYEQYF
-	TRBV28	TRBJ2-7	many	TGTGCCAGCAGTTTCCGGGAGCGTTACGAGCAGTACTTC	CASSFRERYEQYF
-	TRBV6-1	TRBJ1-2	-	TGTGCCAGCAGACACGACGGGCACTATGGCTACACCTTC	CASRHDGHYGYTF
-	TRBV29-1	TRBJ1-5	many	TGCAGCGTTGAAGGCCCAGGCCCCCAGCATTTT	CSVEGPGPQHF